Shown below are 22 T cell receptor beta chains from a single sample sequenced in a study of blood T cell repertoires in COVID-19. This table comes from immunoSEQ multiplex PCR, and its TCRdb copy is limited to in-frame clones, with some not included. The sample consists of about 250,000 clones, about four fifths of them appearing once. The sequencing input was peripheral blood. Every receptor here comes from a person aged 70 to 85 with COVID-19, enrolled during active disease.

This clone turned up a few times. Written as DNA, the CDR3 is TGTGCCAGCAGCCAAGATTACGGAGCTTTCTTT. Its translation: CASSQDYGAFF. The V call is TRBV3-1 (or the pseudogene TRBV3-2), the J call TRBJ1-1; D remains unclear. The CDR3 runs 11 residues. The V end lost 0 bases, the J end lost 10 bases, and 6 bases lay between the germline ends. Germline V CDR1 and CDR2: LGHDT, YNNKEL (reference sequence).

The CDR3 loop is CASSLVGQPSTDTQYF. CDR3 nucleotides: TGCGCCAGCAGCTTGGTGGGCCAGCCTAGCACAGATACGCAGTATTTT. V and J are TRBV5-1 and TRBJ2-3; D unclear. CDR1 and CDR2 (germline): SGHRS, YFSETQ. CDR3 size: 16 residues. V lost 0 bases and J lost 0, with 11 bases in between.

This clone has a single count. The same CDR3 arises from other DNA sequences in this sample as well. Here the CDR3 DNA reads TGTGCCTTGGACAGGGGGCTCAATCAGCCCCAGCATTTT. Its protein is CALDRGLNQPQHF. The rearrangement links TRBV30 to TRBJ1-5; 11 bases are shared with TRBD1. V lost 7 bases to trimming and J lost 3 bases; unmatched junction nucleotides: 2. The CDR3 runs to 13 residues. Germline CDR1 is GTSNPN and CDR2 is SVGIG (reference sequence). Supplemented by reference TRBV30 and TRBJ1-5, the full variable domain reads SQTIHQWPATLVQPVGSPLSLECTVEGTSNPNLYWYRQAAGRGLQLLFYSVGIGQISSEVPQNLSASRPQDRQFILSSKKLLLSDSGFYLCALDRGLNQPQHFGDGTRLSIL.

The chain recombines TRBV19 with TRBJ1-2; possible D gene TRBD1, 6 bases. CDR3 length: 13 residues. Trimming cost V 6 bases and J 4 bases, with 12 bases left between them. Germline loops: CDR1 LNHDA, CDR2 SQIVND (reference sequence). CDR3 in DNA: TGTGCCAGTAGGAGACAGGCGAGCTATGGCTACACCTTC. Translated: CASRRQASYGYTF.

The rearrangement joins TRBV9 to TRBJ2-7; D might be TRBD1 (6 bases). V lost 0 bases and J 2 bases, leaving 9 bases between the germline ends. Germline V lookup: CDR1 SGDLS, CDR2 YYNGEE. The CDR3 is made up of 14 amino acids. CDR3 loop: CASSVGQAAYEQYF. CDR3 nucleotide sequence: TGTGCCAGCAGCGTAGGACAGGCAGCCTACGAGCAGTACTTC.

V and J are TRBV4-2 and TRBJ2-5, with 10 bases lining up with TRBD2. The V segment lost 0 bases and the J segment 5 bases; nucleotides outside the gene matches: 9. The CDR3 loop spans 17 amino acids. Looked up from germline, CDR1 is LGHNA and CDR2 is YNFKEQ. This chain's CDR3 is CASSQDFLLAGEETQYF. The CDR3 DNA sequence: TGTGCCAGCAGCCAAGATTTTTTGCTAGCGGGGGAGGAGACCCAGTACTTC.

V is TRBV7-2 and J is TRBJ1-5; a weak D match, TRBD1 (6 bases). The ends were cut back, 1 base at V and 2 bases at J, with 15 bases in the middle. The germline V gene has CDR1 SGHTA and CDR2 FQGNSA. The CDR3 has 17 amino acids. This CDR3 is CASSLVPTGIGNQPQHF. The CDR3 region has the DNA TGTGCCAGCAGCTTAGTCCCCACAGGGATCGGCAATCAGCCCCAGCATTTT. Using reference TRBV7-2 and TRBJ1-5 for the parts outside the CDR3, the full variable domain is GAGVSQSPSNKVTEKGKDVELRCDPISGHTALYWYRQSLGQGLEFLIYFQGNSAPDKSGLPSDRFSAERTGGSVSTLTIQRTQQEDSAVYLCASSLVPTGIGNQPQHFGDGTRLSIL.

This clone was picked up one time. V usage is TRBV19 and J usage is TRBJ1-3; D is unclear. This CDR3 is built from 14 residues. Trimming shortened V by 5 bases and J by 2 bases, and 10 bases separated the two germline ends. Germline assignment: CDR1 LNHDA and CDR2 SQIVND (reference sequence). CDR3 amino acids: CASSVAGTGNTIYF. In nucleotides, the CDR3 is TGTGCCAGTAGTGTGGCAGGAACTGGAAACACCATATATTTT.

The chain's CDR3 is CASSSMRTGTGRVGEQYF. The CDR3, as DNA: TGTGCCAGCAGTTCCATGCGGACAGGGACAGGTCGAGTGGGCGAGCAGTACTTC. The gene calls are TRBV28 and TRBJ2-7; 8 nucleotides match TRBD1. Germline values: CDR1 MDHEN, CDR2 SYDVKM. CDR3 length: 18 residues. V lost 4 bases to trimming and J lost 6 bases; unmatched junction nucleotides: 20.

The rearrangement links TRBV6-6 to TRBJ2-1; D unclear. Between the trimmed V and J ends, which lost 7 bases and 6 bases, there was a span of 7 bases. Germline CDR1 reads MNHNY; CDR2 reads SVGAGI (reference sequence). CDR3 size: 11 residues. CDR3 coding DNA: TGTGCCAGCATCAACACCAATGAGCAGTTCTTC. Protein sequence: CASINTNEQFF.

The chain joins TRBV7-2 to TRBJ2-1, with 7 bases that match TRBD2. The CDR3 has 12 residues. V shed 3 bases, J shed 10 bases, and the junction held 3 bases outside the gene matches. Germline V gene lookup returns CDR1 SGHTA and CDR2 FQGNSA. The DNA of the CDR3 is TGTGCCAGCAGCTTTTCGGGGGGAGAGCAGTTCTTC. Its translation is CASSFSGGEQFF.

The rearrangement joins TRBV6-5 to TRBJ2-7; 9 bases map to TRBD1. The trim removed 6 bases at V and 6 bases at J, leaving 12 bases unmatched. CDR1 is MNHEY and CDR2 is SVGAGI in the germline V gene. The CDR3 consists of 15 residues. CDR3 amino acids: CASRTSDRGTGEQYF. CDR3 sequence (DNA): TGTGCCAGCAGGACATCGGACAGGGGAACGGGCGAGCAGTACTTC.

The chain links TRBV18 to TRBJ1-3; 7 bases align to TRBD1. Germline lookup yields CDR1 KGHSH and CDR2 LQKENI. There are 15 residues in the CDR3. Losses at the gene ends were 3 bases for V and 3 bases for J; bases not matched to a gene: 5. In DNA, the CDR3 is TGTGCCAGCTCACCCCCGGGACAGTATGGAAACACCATATATTTT. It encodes CASSPPGQYGNTIYF.

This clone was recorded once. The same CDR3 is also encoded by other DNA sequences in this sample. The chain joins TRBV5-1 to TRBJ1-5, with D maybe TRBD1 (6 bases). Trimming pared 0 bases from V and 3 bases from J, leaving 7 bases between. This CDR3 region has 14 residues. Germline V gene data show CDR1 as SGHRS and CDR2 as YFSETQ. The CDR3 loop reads CASSLEGVNQPQHF. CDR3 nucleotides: TGCGCCAGCAGCTTGGAGGGGGTCAATCAGCCCCAGCATTTT.

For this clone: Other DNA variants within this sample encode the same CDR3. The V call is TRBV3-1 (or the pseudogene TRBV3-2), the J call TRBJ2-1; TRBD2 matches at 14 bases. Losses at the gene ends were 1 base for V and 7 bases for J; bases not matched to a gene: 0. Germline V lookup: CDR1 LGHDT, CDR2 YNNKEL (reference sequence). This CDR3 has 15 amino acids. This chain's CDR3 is CASSQGLAGGNEQFF. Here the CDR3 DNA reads TGTGCCAGCAGCCAAGGACTAGCGGGAGGGAATGAGCAGTTCTTC.

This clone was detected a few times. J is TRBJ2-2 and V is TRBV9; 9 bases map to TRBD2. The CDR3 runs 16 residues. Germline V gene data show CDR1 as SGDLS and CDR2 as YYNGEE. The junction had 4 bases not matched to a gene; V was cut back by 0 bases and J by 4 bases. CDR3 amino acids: CASSVGTSASTGELFF. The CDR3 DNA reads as TGTGCCAGCAGCGTAGGGACTAGCGCCTCCACCGGGGAGCTGTTTTTT.

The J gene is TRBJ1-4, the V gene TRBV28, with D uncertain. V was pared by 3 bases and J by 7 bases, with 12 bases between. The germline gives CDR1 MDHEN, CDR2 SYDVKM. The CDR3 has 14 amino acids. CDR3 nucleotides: TGTGCCAGCAGTTTGGAGGGTTTCGGTGAAAAACTGTTTTTT. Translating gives CASSLEGFGEKLFF.

CDR3 coding DNA: TGTGCCAGCAGTTCCCCCAGGGGACAGGGGTTGGACGAGCAGTACTTC. Amino acid sequence: CASSSPRGQGLDEQYF. The chain carries TRBV6-5 and TRBJ2-7, with 10 bases identical to TRBD1. This CDR3 has 16 amino acids. Germline CDR1 MNHEY, CDR2 SVGAGI. V shed 4 bases and J 5 bases; nucleotides not matched to a gene: 11.

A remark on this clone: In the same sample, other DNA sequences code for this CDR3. CDR3: CASSVGGSNYGYTF. In DNA form, the CDR3 reads TGTGCCAGCAGCGTAGGGGGCAGTAACTATGGCTACACCTTC. The chain has TRBV9 and TRBJ1-2; D might be TRBD1 (5 bases). The length of the CDR3 is 14 residues. Germline values: CDR1 SGDLS, CDR2 YYNGEE. Trimming stripped 0 bases from V and 1 base from J, with 7 bases between.

The chain's CDR3 is CASSQWGTGGKLFF. The CDR3 nucleotides are TGCGCCAGCAGCCAATGGGGGACAGGGGGAAAACTGTTTTTT. The J gene is TRBJ1-4, the V gene TRBV4-3, with TRBD1 matching 11 bases. V shed 2 bases and J 10 bases; nucleotides not matched to a gene: 3. CDR3 size: 14 residues. The germline gives CDR1 LGHNA, CDR2 YSLEER.

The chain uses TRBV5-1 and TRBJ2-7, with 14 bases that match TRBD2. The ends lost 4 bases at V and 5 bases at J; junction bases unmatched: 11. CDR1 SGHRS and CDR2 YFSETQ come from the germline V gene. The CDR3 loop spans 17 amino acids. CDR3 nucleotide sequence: TGCGCCAGCAGCCAGAAGACTAGCGGGAGGGCTAGGGACGAGCAGTACTTC. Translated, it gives CASSQKTSGRARDEQYF.

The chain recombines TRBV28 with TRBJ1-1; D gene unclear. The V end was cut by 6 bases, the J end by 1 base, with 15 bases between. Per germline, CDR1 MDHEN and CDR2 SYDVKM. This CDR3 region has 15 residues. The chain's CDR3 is CASRPPKLANTEAFF. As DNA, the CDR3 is TGTGCCAGCAGACCTCCGAAATTGGCGAACACTGAAGCTTTCTTT.